Following are 24 T cell receptor beta chains from one sample sequenced in a study of blood T cell repertoires in COVID-19. Clones were sequenced by immunoSEQ multiplex PCR, and TCRdb holds only the in-frame ones, with some missing. The table shows some 240,000 clones, with roughly four fifths occurring only once. Sequences were obtained from peripheral blood. Source of these receptors: an older woman with COVID-19, enrolled during active disease.

The CDR3 here is CASSLDGTGRSSPLHF. CDR3 coding DNA: TGCGCCAGCAGCTTGGACGGGACAGGGAGATCTTCACCCCTCCACTTT. The chain recombines TRBV5-1 with TRBJ1-6, with 9 bases aligning to TRBD1. The trim removed 0 bases at V and 9 bases at J, leaving 7 bases unmatched. The V gene's germline CDR1 is SGHRS and CDR2 YFSETQ. This CDR3 spans 16 amino acids.

The chain has TRBV7-9 and TRBJ2-6; D perhaps matches TRBD2 (5 bases). Germline CDR1 is SEHNR and CDR2 is FQNEAQ (reference sequence). V lost 5 bases and J lost 1, with 12 bases in between. The CDR3 has 16 residues. In DNA, the CDR3 is TGTGCCAGCAGCCTGGACGGACTGTCTGGGGCCAACGTCCTGACTTTC. This gives the protein CASSLDGLSGANVLTF.

The chain joins TRBV18 to TRBJ2-7; TRBD2 matches at 12 bases. This CDR3 spans 16 amino acids. With V trimmed by 5 bases and J by 5 bases, 10 bases remained unmatched. CDR1 and CDR2 from the germline V gene are KGHSH and LQKENI. This CDR3 reads CASSSRLAGEPNEQYF. The CDR3 DNA is TGTGCCAGCTCATCCCGACTAGCGGGAGAACCTAACGAGCAGTACTTC. Full variable domain (outside the CDR3, taken from reference TRBV18 and TRBJ2-7): NAGVMQNPRHLVRRRGQEARLRCSPMKGHSHVYWYRQLPEEGLKFMVYLQKENIIDESGMPKERFSAEFPKEGPSILRIQQVVRGDSAAYFCASSSRLAGEPNEQYFGPGTRLTVT.

The CDR3 here is CASSLSASTDTQYF. The CDR3 DNA follows: TGTGCCAGCAGCCTTAGCGCAAGCACAGATACGCAGTATTTT. The chain is built from TRBV7-9 and TRBJ2-3, with D maybe TRBD2 (5 bases). Germline V CDR1 and CDR2: SEHNR, FQNEAQ (reference sequence). The V end was cut by 5 bases, the J end by 0 bases, with 9 bases between. This CDR3 is 14 amino acids long.

The chain uses TRBV5-1 and TRBJ1-6; 7 nucleotides align to TRBD1. Germline V gives CDR1 SGHRS, CDR2 YFSETQ. This CDR3 region has 15 residues. The J segment lost 9 bases and the V segment lost 5 bases, leaving 11 bases of the junction unmatched. This CDR3 reads CASRNRTGGPSPLHF. CDR3 DNA sequence: TGCGCCAGCAGAAACCGGACAGGTGGCCCTTCACCCCTCCACTTT.

The CDR3 DNA sequence: TGTGCCAGCAGTTACTATACGGGCAATCAGCCCCAGCATTTT. This translates into CASSYYTGNQPQHF. This chain links TRBV6-2 or TRBV6-3 with TRBJ1-5; no reliable D call. The CDR3 contains 14 residues. V was pared by 1 base and J by 2 bases, with 6 bases between. CDR1 and CDR2 from the germline V gene are MNHEY and SVGEGT.

The chain uses TRBV3-1 (or the pseudogene TRBV3-2) and TRBJ2-1; 9 bases line up with TRBD2. V gave up 0 bases and J gave up 4 bases; unmatched junction bases: 10. Germline V gene lookup returns CDR1 LGHDT and CDR2 YNNKEL (reference sequence). The CDR3 extends over 18 amino acids. The CDR3 nucleotides are TGTGCCAGCAGCCAAGATATCTACGCTAGCGGGATTTACAATGAGCAGTTCTTC. Its translation is CASSQDIYASGIYNEQFF.

The chain joins TRBV27 to TRBJ1-2, with 8 bases that match TRBD1. V gave up 4 bases and J gave up 6 bases; unmatched junction bases: 7. Germline V gene sequence: CDR1 MNHEY, CDR2 SMNVEV (reference sequence). CDR3 length equals 14 residues. This CDR3 reads CASSSLRTGNGYTF. In nucleotides, the CDR3 is TGTGCCAGCAGTTCACTCCGGACAGGGAATGGCTACACCTTC.

The rearrangement joins TRBV7-9 to TRBJ2-2; 10 positions agree with TRBD2. The length of the CDR3 is 19 residues. The germline V gene has CDR1 SEHNR and CDR2 FQNEAQ (reference sequence). Trimming removed 2 bases from V and 5 bases from J; junction bases left unmatched: 14. CDR3: CASSLLSGVSGRGTGELFF. The CDR3, as DNA: TGTGCCAGCAGCTTATTAAGTGGCGTGAGCGGGAGGGGAACCGGGGAGCTGTTTTTT.

This clone was counted once. The chain links TRBV10-1 to TRBJ2-1; TRBD2 aligns across 11 bases. The CDR3 runs 15 residues. In germline, CDR1 is WNHNN, CDR2 SYGVQD (reference sequence). The V segment lost 5 bases and the J segment 6 bases; nucleotides outside the gene matches: 6. The DNA for the CDR3 is TGCGCCAGCAGTTCGGGGACTAGCGGTCTCAATGAGCAGTTCTTC. It translates to CASSSGTSGLNEQFF.

The CDR3 loop reads CASSEVSGDEQYF. In DNA form, the CDR3 reads TGTGCCAGCAGTGAAGTCTCGGGAGACGAGCAGTACTTC. The V call is TRBV6-1, the J call TRBJ2-7; D may be TRBD2 (6 bases). The CDR3 is 13 residues long. V was cut by 1 base and J by 5 bases, with 9 bases left in between. CDR1 and CDR2 (germline): MNHNS, SASEGT.

The count of this clone is one. This rearrangement joins TRBV3-1 (or the pseudogene TRBV3-2) to TRBJ2-3, with D tentatively TRBD2 (6 bases). CDR1 is LGHDT and CDR2 is YNNKEL in the germline V gene (reference sequence). The V gene lost 5 bases and the J gene lost 8 bases, with 11 bases spanning the gap. This CDR3 contains 12 residues. CDR3 DNA sequence: TGTGCCAGCAGCGACGCTAGCGTTACGCAGTATTTT. It specifies CASSDASVTQYF.

This CDR3 reads CASSLGQKGRGGNTIYF. DNA of the CDR3: TGTGCCAGCAGCTTAGGACAGAAGGGCCGAGGAGGAAACACCATATATTTT. The chain combines TRBV7-9 with TRBJ1-3; perhaps TRBD1 as D (5 bases). V gave up 1 base and J gave up 4 bases, with 17 bases separating them. Per germline, CDR1 SEHNR and CDR2 FQNEAQ (reference sequence). The CDR3 length is 17 residues.

The gene calls are TRBV29-1 and TRBJ2-7, with 9 bases aligning to TRBD2. The junction had 7 bases not matched to a gene; V was cut back by 1 base and J by 9 bases. Germline CDR1 reads SQVTM; CDR2 reads ANQGSEA. This CDR3 is built from 13 residues. This chain's CDR3 is CSVEVSGGTPQYF. The CDR3 nucleotides read TGCAGCGTTGAAGTAAGCGGGGGGACACCGCAGTACTTC.

This clone was seen once. The genes are TRBV20-1 and TRBJ1-2; 8 bases agree with TRBD1. The CDR3 is made up of 14 amino acids. V lost 4 bases, J lost 7 bases, and 11 bases stayed unmatched. In germline, CDR1 is DFQATT, CDR2 SNEGSKA (reference sequence). CDR3 loop: CSAIEPTGVRGYTF. CDR3 DNA sequence: TGCAGTGCTATTGAACCGACAGGGGTGCGTGGCTACACCTTC.

This clone was counted ten times or more. This chain links TRBV7-8 with TRBJ1-2, with 7 bases that match TRBD1. Germline CDR1 SGHVS, CDR2 FQNEAQ. Losses at the gene ends were 2 bases for V and 5 bases for J; bases not matched to a gene: 5. The CDR3 consists of 14 residues. The CDR3 reads CASSLKGARYGYTF. The CDR3 coding sequence is TGTGCCAGCAGCTTAAAGGGGGCGCGGTATGGCTACACCTTC.

The V call is TRBV6-2 or TRBV6-3, the J call TRBJ2-1; perhaps TRBD1 as D (5 bases). V lost 5 bases, J lost 2 bases, and 10 bases lay in between. The CDR3 covers 14 residues. CDR1 and CDR2 from the germline V gene are MNHEY and SVGEGT. The CDR3 bases are TGTGCCAGCAGTAAGGGGTTTGCCTACAATGAGCAGTTCTTC. It yields the protein CASSKGFAYNEQFF.

This rearrangement joins TRBV7-9 to TRBJ1-2; D is ambiguous. Germline values: CDR1 SEHNR, CDR2 FQNEAQ (reference sequence). This CDR3 has 15 residues. V dropped 1 base and J dropped 5 bases, with 14 bases sitting between them. The CDR3 region has the DNA TGTGCCAGCAGCTTAGTCCTCTACCCTCCATATGGCTACACCTTC. Protein: CASSLVLYPPYGYTF.

This chain links TRBV4-1 with TRBJ1-3; no reliable D call. CDR1 is MGHRA, CDR2 YSYEKL, per germline. The CDR3 is made up of 16 amino acids. Trimming pared 0 bases from V and 2 bases from J, leaving 11 bases between. CDR3 in amino acids: CASSQEGGGTGNTIYF. The CDR3 coding sequence is TGCGCCAGCAGCCAAGAAGGCGGAGGGACTGGAAACACCATATATTTT.

As DNA, the CDR3 is TGCGCCAGCTCGCCGGCGGGGGACCCGGAGAGAGAGCAGTACTTC. Residues: CASSPAGDPEREQYF. The chain recombines TRBV5-1 with TRBJ2-7; 7 bases are a match to TRBD2. The J segment lost 7 bases and the V segment lost 7 bases, leaving 17 bases of the junction unmatched. The CDR3 loop spans 15 amino acids. Germline V gene lookup returns CDR1 SGHRS and CDR2 YFSETQ.

The rearrangement uses TRBV10-3 and TRBJ1-3; D unclear. Germline-derived CDR1 and CDR2 are ENHRY and SYGVKD. This CDR3 spans 13 amino acids. The V end lost 6 bases, the J end lost 1 base, and 7 bases lay between the germline ends. CDR3 nucleotide sequence: TGTGCCATCAGGAGTAATTCTGGAAACACCATATATTTT. The encoded protein is CAIRSNSGNTIYF.

The chain employs TRBV14 and TRBJ1-4, with 7 bases aligning to TRBD1. Trimming at V came to 0 bases and at J to 10 bases, leaving 5 bases not matched to a gene. The germline V gene has CDR1 SGHDN and CDR2 FVKESK. The CDR3 length is 14 residues. CDR3 loop: CASSQEGRDRKLFF. The CDR3 region has the DNA TGTGCCAGCAGCCAAGAAGGGCGGGACAGAAAACTGTTTTTT.

The chain couples TRBV5-1 to TRBJ1-1; D ambiguous. Trimming removed 4 bases from V and 5 bases from J, with 15 bases in between. The CDR3 covers 14 residues. CDR1 and CDR2 from the germline V gene are SGHRS and YFSETQ. In DNA form, the CDR3 reads TGCGCCAGCAGCCAAATTATAGGAGGAACTGAAGCTTTCTTT. Its translation: CASSQIIGGTEAFF.

The rearrangement uses TRBV27 and TRBJ1-2, with D possibly TRBD1 on 6 matching bases. Trimming stripped 5 bases from V and 2 bases from J, with 15 bases between. The CDR3 sequence is 15 residues long. From germline, CDR1 is MNHEY and CDR2 SMNVEV (reference sequence). The CDR3 is CASSGLGGQNYGYTF. CDR3 nucleotide sequence: TGTGCCAGCAGTGGGTTGGGGGGGCAAAACTATGGCTACACCTTC.